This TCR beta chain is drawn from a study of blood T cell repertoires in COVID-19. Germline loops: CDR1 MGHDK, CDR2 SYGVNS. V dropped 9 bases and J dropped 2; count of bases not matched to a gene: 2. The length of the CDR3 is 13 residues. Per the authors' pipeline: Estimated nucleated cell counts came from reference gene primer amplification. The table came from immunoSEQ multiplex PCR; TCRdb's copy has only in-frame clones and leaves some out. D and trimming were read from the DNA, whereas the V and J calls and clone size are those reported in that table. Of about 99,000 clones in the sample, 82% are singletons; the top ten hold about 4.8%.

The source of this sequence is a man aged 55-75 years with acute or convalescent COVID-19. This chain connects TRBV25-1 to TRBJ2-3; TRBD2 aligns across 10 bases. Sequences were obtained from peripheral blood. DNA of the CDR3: TGTGCCAGTCTAGCGGGGGACACAGATACGCAGTATTTT. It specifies CASLAGDTDTQYF.